The present TCR beta chain was sequenced within a study of blood T cell repertoires in COVID-19 (dated by TCRdb to the early 2020s). As for the study more broadly: Samples from collaborators originated in the United States, Italy and Spain and spanned both the acute and convalescent phases of COVID-19. The material from the prospective study consisted of cDNA or gDNA derived from T cells, B-cell-depleted T cells, or PBMCs. Deeply sampled blood TCRbeta repertoires from subjects exposed to, actively infected with, or recovered from COVID-19 were included in the dataset. A freely available public database, intended as a resource for researchers studying the immune response to SARS-CoV-2, is where the repertoires were released. The samples were drawn from two sources: the first 160 participants of the ongoing ImmuneRACE study, and 1,254 subjects contributed by 6 global collaborators. A de-identified subject ID, COVID-19 status, age in years and sex were almost always included in the sample metadata. HLA class I and class II types, where available, came from metadata supplied by the sample provider rather than from assay-based typing. The paper's findings and limits, for the study overall: The amount of clinical and demographic metadata varied by source and participant and was provided uncurated.

Whole blood was collected in K2EDTA tubes by collaborating institutions according to the institutions' own protocols. For TCRbeta analysis, collaborators shipped samples as frozen whole blood, isolated PBMCs, or DNA extracted from either of those sample types. TCRbeta CDR3 regions were amplified from genomic DNA using the immunoSEQ Assay, a bias-controlled multiplex PCR. Per the original workflow: Nucleated cell counts per sample were estimated from amplification of reference gene primers within the assay. Sequence reads were collapsed and filtered to measure the absolute abundance of every unique TCRbeta CDR3 rearrangement. For each sample, productive Simpson clonality was calculated by taking the square root of Simpson's diversity index across productive rearrangements. Held by TCRdb, this immuneACCESS table contains in-frame sequences only and omits some clones. Under half of the omission traces to an unresolved V gene where checked; the cause of the rest is unknown. The V and J calls and clone size were taken over from that table, and D and trimming were inferred from the DNA. The sample table contains some 120,000 clones; only one count was recorded for approximately 88% of them. The ten most abundant clones make up approximately 8.1% of the sample.

As to this clone: No antigen is known for it. The input lacks base qualities; no much larger clone sits a single base away.

Germline trimming: 2 bases from V, 3 bases from J; junction bases outside gene matches: 6. The CDR3 measures 16 amino acids from cysteine to phenylalanine. Solely the CDR3 DNA is kept, with 48 bases framed from the first base. Based on the germline V gene, the CDR1 and CDR2 sequences are KGHDR and SFDVKD. The receptor comes from a man aged 50-60 years with acute or convalescent COVID-19. The chain is encoded by TRBV24-1 joined to TRBJ2-3, with 8 bases aligning to TRBD2. The sequenced sample consisted of peripheral blood. The DNA is TGTGCCACCAGTGATTCCCCCGGGAGGGGAACAGATACGCAGTATTTT. This encodes CATSDSPGRGTDTQYF.